This entry concerns a single T cell receptor (beta chain). The entry originates in a study of T cell changes during pregnancy in multiple sclerosis. TCRdb's copy holds only in-frame clones and misses some; the assay was immunoSEQ multiplex PCR. The sample lists tens of thousands of clones, 80% to 90% seen once, with over 0.55% in the top ten. Germline lookup yields CDR1 SGDLS and CDR2 YYNGEE. The CDR3 runs 16 residues. V was pared by 0 bases and J by 3 bases, with 3 bases of the junction left unmatched. This clonotype was obtained from a female donor with multiple sclerosis, enrolled in a pregnancy study. J is TRBJ2-2 and V is TRBV9, with 9 bases lining up with TRBD1. Source: CD4+ T cells from peripheral blood mononuclear cells, taken before pregnancy. CDR3 region: CASSVGGTGYTGELFF. The CDR3 DNA reads TGTGCCAGCAGCGTAGGTGGGACAGGGTACACCGGGGAGCTGTTTTTT.